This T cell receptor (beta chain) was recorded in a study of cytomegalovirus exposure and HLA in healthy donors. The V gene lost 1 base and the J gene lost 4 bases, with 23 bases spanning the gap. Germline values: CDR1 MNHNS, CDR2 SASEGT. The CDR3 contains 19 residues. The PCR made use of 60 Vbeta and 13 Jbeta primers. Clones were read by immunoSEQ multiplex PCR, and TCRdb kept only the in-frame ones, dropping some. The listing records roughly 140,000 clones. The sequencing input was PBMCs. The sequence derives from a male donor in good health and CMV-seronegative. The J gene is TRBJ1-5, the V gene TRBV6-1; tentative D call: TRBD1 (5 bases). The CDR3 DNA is TGTGCCAGCAGTGAAGTGTTGCTAGGGATCCGGAAGGGGAATCAGCCCCAGCATTTT. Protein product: CASSEVLLGIRKGNQPQHF.